The 27 T cell receptor beta chains below were found in one sample sequenced in a study of T cells after yellow fever vaccination. A single record per CDR3 protein comes from TCRdb applying MiXCR to the 5' RACE reads. The table lists around 300,000 distinct CDR3 sequences, around 4.5% of them singletons. The sequencing here drew on PBMCs, taken 15 days after the yellow fever booster vaccination. Receptors were obtained from a man younger than 35 who received the YFV17D yellow fever vaccine.

The V and J genes are TRBV12-3 or TRBV12-4 and TRBJ2-1; no firm D call. The V and J ends lost 3 bases and 8 bases respectively, with 8 bases between them. The CDR3 is 12 residues long. The CDR3 sequence: CASSFTPYEQFF. CDR3 DNA sequence: TGTGCCAGCAGTTTTACTCCGTATGAGCAGTTCTTC.

This clonotype showed up just a few times. The chain links TRBV10-1 to TRBJ2-3, with a possible D match to TRBD2 (6 bases). Trimming removed 4 bases at V and 1 base at J, with 9 bases between. This CDR3 contains 14 residues. The germline gives CDR1 WNHNN, CDR2 SYGVQD (reference sequence). The CDR3 spells CASSAERGTDTQYF. The CDR3 DNA reads as TGCGCCAGCAGTGCCGAGCGGGGCACAGATACGCAGTATTTT.

This clonotype appeared a few times. This sequence joins TRBV7-8 and TRBJ2-5; D unclear. Trimming left V 8 bases short and J 5 bases short, with 12 bases between. The CDR3 length is 12 residues. Germline CDR1 reads SGHVS; CDR2 reads FQNEAQ. The CDR3 DNA sequence: TGTGCCAGCGCACCTTCATGGGAGACCCAGTACTTC. Translating gives CASAPSWETQYF.

Remarks on this clonotype: One end of the junction fails to match germline, which may point to a read error. The chain joins TRBV7-7 to TRBJ2-5; TRBD2 is a possible D gene (6 bases). Germline V gene data show CDR1 as SSHAT and CDR2 as FNYEAQ (reference sequence). This CDR3 has 18 residues. The CDR3 sequence is CASSPAGRTGETGKTQYF. CDR3 in DNA: TGTGCTAGCAGCCCGGCAGGCAGGACGGGGGAAACAGGAAAGACCCAGTACTTC.

This clonotype occurred a few times. The V and J genes are TRBV11-2 and TRBJ1-2, with TRBD1 identical over 7 bases. Germline V CDR1 and CDR2: SGHAT, FQNNGV. This CDR3 comprises 15 residues. Germline trimming cut 4 bases from V and 7 bases from J; bases unmatched to any gene: 12. CDR3 residues: CASSSTRDSESGYTF. The CDR3 DNA follows: TGTGCCAGCAGCTCAACGCGGGACAGCGAATCTGGCTACACCTTC.

This clonotype has ten or more counts. The chain recombines TRBV7-2 with TRBJ2-5; 8 bases are shared with TRBD2. Germline V lookup: CDR1 SGHTA, CDR2 FQGNSA. The V gene end was trimmed by 3 bases and the J gene end by 2 bases; junction bases not matched to a gene: 2. The CDR3 consists of 14 residues. Written as DNA, the CDR3 is TGTGCCAGCAGCTTTACGGGGGGGCAAGAGACCCAGTACTTC. It yields the protein CASSFTGGQETQYF.

The chain joins TRBV10-3 to TRBJ2-1; D remains unclear. Germline CDR1 reads ENHRY; CDR2 reads SYGVKD. CDR3 size: 18 residues. The V and J ends lost 0 bases and 6 bases respectively, with 21 bases between them. In DNA form, the CDR3 reads TGTGCCATCAGTGAGTCGACTCCTTGGCAGGATGGTACCAATGAGCAGTTCTTC. This codes for CAISESTPWQDGTNEQFF.

This clonotype was seen more than once but under ten times. The V call is TRBV20-1, the J call TRBJ1-6, with D hard to call. The germline V and J ends were trimmed by 5 bases and 14 bases, with 4 bases remaining between them. Germline V gene lookup returns CDR1 DFQATT and CDR2 SNEGSKA (reference sequence). This CDR3 has 8 residues. CDR3 coding DNA: TGCAGTGCTTCTTCCCTCCACTTT. Residues: CSASSLHF.

The CDR3 DNA reads TGTGCCAGCACTCCGGGGGCACGCTACGAGCAGTACGTC. It specifies CASTPGARYEQYV. This chain connects TRBV2 to TRBJ2-7; D may be TRBD1 or TRBD2 (6 bases each). V dropped 7 bases and J dropped 3 bases, with 13 bases sitting between them. Looked up from germline, CDR1 is SNHLY and CDR2 is FYNNEI. The CDR3 has 13 amino acids.

The sample holds many counts of this clonotype. J is TRBJ2-5 and V is TRBV7-3, with a tentative D call TRBD1 (6 bases). The V end was cut by 6 bases, the J end by 3 bases, with 11 bases between. The CDR3 covers 13 residues. Germline V gene lookup returns CDR1 SGHTA and CDR2 FQGTGA. In nucleotides, the CDR3 is TGTGCCAGCAGTACAGGGTCGGAAGAGACCCAGTACTTC. Its translation: CASSTGSEETQYF.

This clonotype was counted at least ten times. The gene calls are TRBV20-1 and TRBJ2-1; the match to TRBD2 covers 11 bases. The CDR3 has 14 amino acids. With V trimmed by 3 bases and J by 6 bases, 4 bases remained unmatched. Germline CDR1 and CDR2: DFQATT and SNEGSKA (reference sequence). CDR3 in amino acids: CSARGTSGANEQFF. The CDR3 nucleotides read TGCAGTGCTAGGGGGACTAGCGGCGCCAATGAGCAGTTCTTC.

This clonotype was observed at least ten times. The V and J genes are TRBV5-4 and TRBJ2-3; 14 bases match TRBD2. The CDR3 totals 15 residues. Germline V CDR1 and CDR2: SGHNT, YYREEE (reference sequence). Trimming took 4 bases from V and 7 from J; bases not matched to a gene: 5. The CDR3 loop reads CASSAGTSGGNTQYF. The DNA of the CDR3 is TGTGCCAGCAGCGCCGGGACTAGCGGGGGTAATACGCAGTATTTT. The full variable domain, its missing parts supplied by reference TRBV5-4 and TRBJ2-3, is ETGVTQSPTHLIKTRGQQVTLRCSSQSGHNTVSWYQQALGQGPQFIFQYYREEENGRGNFPPRFSGLQFPNYSSELNVNALELDDSALYLCASSAGTSGGNTQYFGPGTRLTVL.

This clonotype was recorded a few times. This chain uses TRBV7-8 with TRBJ2-2; 8 bases map to TRBD2. Trimming at V came to 4 bases and at J to 1 base, leaving 2 bases not matched to a gene. CDR3 length: 15 residues. Germline V gene data show CDR1 as SGHVS and CDR2 as FQNEAQ. The CDR3, as DNA: TGTGCCAGCAGCTGGAGCGGGGGGAACACCGGGGAGCTGTTTTTT. Translation gives CASSWSGGNTGELFF.

In this sample, this clonotype turned up a few times. The chain has TRBV20-1 and TRBJ2-1, with a tentative D call TRBD2 (6 bases). The CDR3 totals 11 residues. The V gene lost 1 base and the J gene lost 12 bases, with 10 bases spanning the gap. Germline V gene lookup returns CDR1 DFQATT and CDR2 SNEGSKA (reference sequence). CDR3 sequence (DNA): TGCAGTGCTAGAGTTCTCGGGGGGCAGTTCTTC. Translation gives CSARVLGGQFF.

The J gene is TRBJ2-3, the V gene TRBV5-4; TRBD2 aligns across 9 bases. The junction had 5 bases not matched to a gene; V was cut back by 5 bases and J by 1 base. CDR3 length: 15 amino acids. The germline V gene encodes CDR1 SGHNT and CDR2 YYREEE (reference sequence). CDR3 in DNA: TGTGCCAGCAGTCCTAGCGGGGTGCGCACAGATACGCAGTATTTT. Translated: CASSPSGVRTDTQYF.

The table lists this clonotype with many counts. The rearrangement joins TRBV6-1 to TRBJ1-1; TRBD1 aligns across 11 bases. After removal of 5 bases from V and 5 bases from J, the junction contained 4 bases not matched to a gene. CDR3 length: 14 residues. Per the germline V gene, CDR1 is MNHNS and CDR2 is SASEGT. As DNA, the CDR3 is TGTGCCAGCAGTAGGACAGGGGGCGCGACTGAAGCTTTCTTT. The encoded protein is CASSRTGGATEAFF.

This clonotype was seen more than once but under ten times. The V call is TRBV19, the J call TRBJ2-2, with D hard to call. Germline V gene data show CDR1 as LNHDA and CDR2 as SQIVND (reference sequence). This CDR3 is 14 amino acids long. V lost 0 bases, J lost 5 bases, and 7 bases lay in between. This chain's CDR3 is CASSIEGRTGELFF. Here the CDR3 DNA reads TGTGCCAGTAGTATAGAAGGACGTACCGGGGAGCTGTTTTTT.

This clonotype was seen only a few times. V usage is TRBV27 and J usage is TRBJ2-3; TRBD2 agrees at 7 bases. Unmatched junction bases numbered 5, after V lost 1 base and J lost 1 base. The CDR3 has 16 amino acids. Germline lookup yields CDR1 MNHEY and CDR2 SMNVEV (reference sequence). The CDR3 region is CASSLLGGARTDTQYF. CDR3 nucleotide sequence: TGTGCCAGCAGTTTATTGGGAGGGGCCCGCACAGATACGCAGTATTTT.

In DNA form, the CDR3 reads TGCGCCAGCAGCTTTTCGCTAGCGGCCTACAATGAGCAGTTCTTC. Translation gives CASSFSLAAYNEQFF. V gene TRBV5-1 combines with J gene TRBJ2-1; 7 bases fit TRBD2. This CDR3 has 15 residues. CDR1 and CDR2 (germline): SGHRS, YFSETQ. J gave up 2 bases and V 2 bases, and 4 bases lay outside the gene matches. Full variable domain (outside the CDR3, taken from reference TRBV5-1 and TRBJ2-1): KAGVTQTPRYLIKTRGQQVTLSCSPISGHRSVSWYQQTPGQGLQFLFEYFSETQRNKGNFPGRFSGRQFSNSRSEMNVSTLELGDSALYLCASSFSLAAYNEQFFGPGTRLTVL.

This clonotype was counted at least ten times. The CDR3 reads CASSQETGWSIQYF. Here the CDR3 DNA reads TGCGCCAGCAGCCAAGAGACAGGGTGGTCCATTCAGTACTTC. The rearrangement uses TRBV4-1 and TRBJ2-4, with 7 bases identical to TRBD1. The CDR3 has 14 residues. Trimming took 0 bases from V and 9 from J; bases not matched to a gene: 5. Germline CDR1 is MGHRA and CDR2 is YSYEKL.

This clonotype was seen at least ten times. The chain has TRBV28 and TRBJ1-6; D is perhaps TRBD1 (6 bases). The CDR3 is 16 residues long. The germline V gene has CDR1 MDHEN and CDR2 SYDVKM. Trimming pared 7 bases from V and 7 bases from J, leaving 20 bases between. CDR3 amino acids: CASTPLPGQGNSPLHF. DNA for the CDR3: TGTGCCAGCACCCCACTCCCGGGGCAGGGGAATTCACCCCTCCACTTT.

In this sample, this clonotype turned up a few times. CDR3 nucleotide sequence: TGCGCCAGCAGCCCCGAGTTCCCGGGACTTTGGACTAGCACAGATACGCAGTATTTT. It specifies CASSPEFPGLWTSTDTQYF. The chain joins TRBV5-1 to TRBJ2-3; D possibly corresponds to TRBD2 (6 bases). From germline, CDR1 is SGHRS and CDR2 YFSETQ. The CDR3 is made up of 19 amino acids. Trimming removed 4 bases from V and 0 bases from J, with 24 bases in between.

This sequence joins TRBV5-8 and TRBJ1-5, with 10 bases identical to TRBD1. CDR1 is SGHTS, CDR2 YDEGEE, per germline. V lost 4 bases, J lost 2 bases, and 9 bases stayed unmatched. This CDR3 comprises 17 residues. This chain's CDR3 is CASSHDRGRGGNQPQHF. In DNA, the CDR3 is TGTGCCAGCAGCCACGACAGGGGGCGCGGCGGCAATCAGCCCCAGCATTTT.

The rearrangement links TRBV5-1 to TRBJ1-1, with no clear D. This CDR3 has 13 residues. Germline values: CDR1 SGHRS, CDR2 YFSETQ. The germline V and J ends were trimmed by 6 bases and 4 bases, with 13 bases remaining between them. The CDR3 loop is CASTRTAGTEAFF. The CDR3 DNA reads TGCGCCAGCACCCGGACGGCGGGCACTGAAGCTTTCTTT.

This clonotype was counted at least ten times. This chain uses TRBV12-3 or TRBV12-4 with TRBJ1-1; 7 nucleotides agree with TRBD1. The CDR3 totals 15 residues. V lost 5 bases and J lost 5; bases outside the gene matches: 11. The CDR3 nucleotides are TGTGCCAGCAGTCCCTCCAACAGGGGAAGGACTGAAGCTTTCTTT. It is translated as CASSPSNRGRTEAFF.

The sample holds many counts of this clonotype. This chain links TRBV7-2 with TRBJ1-2, with no clear D. CDR3 length: 13 amino acids. CDR1 is SGHTA and CDR2 is FQGNSA in the germline V gene. Between the trimmed V and J ends, which lost 1 base and 4 bases, there was a span of 7 bases. The CDR3 here is CASSLGSIYGYTF. CDR3 bases: TGTGCCAGCAGCTTAGGTTCTATCTATGGCTACACCTTC.

This clonotype was recorded at least ten times. The V call is TRBV12-3 or TRBV12-4, the J call TRBJ1-5; a possible D gene is TRBD1 (5 bases). The V gene lost 5 bases and the J gene lost 10 bases, with 15 bases spanning the gap. This CDR3 spans 13 amino acids. This CDR3 is CASSVTGREPQHF. The CDR3 nucleotides are TGTGCCAGCAGTGTGACGGGCAGGGAACCCCAGCATTTT.